The source of this T cell receptor beta chain is a study of blood T cell repertoires in COVID-19 (dated by TCRdb to the early 2020s). Regarding the research as a whole: Collaborator samples came from the United States, Italy and Spain and covered acute and convalescent phases of COVID-19. The prospective study material was composed of cDNA or gDNA derived from T cells, B-cell-depleted T cells, or PBMCs. The dataset comprised deeply sampled blood TCRbeta repertoires from subjects exposed to, actively infected with, or recovered from COVID-19. The repertoires were made available in a free public database intended to serve as a resource for research on the immune response to SARS-CoV-2. The samples were drawn from two sources: the first 160 participants of the ongoing ImmuneRACE study, and 1,000 to 1,500 subjects contributed by 6 global collaborators. Nearly every sample came with metadata listing a de-identified subject ID, COVID-19 status, age in years and sex. Where available, HLA class I and class II types were obtained from metadata supplied by the sample provider rather than from assay-based typing.

TCRbeta CDR3 regions were amplified from genomic DNA using the immunoSEQ Assay, a bias-controlled multiplex PCR. The paper's data handling went like this. The number of nucleated cells in each sample was estimated from the amplification of reference gene primers within the assay. To quantify the absolute abundance of each unique TCRbeta CDR3 rearrangement, sequence reads were collapsed and filtered. For each sample, productive Simpson clonality was calculated as the square root of Simpson's diversity index over productive rearrangements. This is the immuneACCESS table as TCRdb keeps it, with only in-frame sequences that have V and J called. A part of the clones is gone; compared with another copy, unresolved V genes explain less than half, and the rest is unexplained. From that table come the V and J calls and clone size; the DNA was used to work out D and trimming. This sample lists about 130,000 clones; 81% were detected once. Jointly, the top ten make up about a sixth of the sample.

One collaborating source in Seattle enrolled patients during active infection and followed them longitudinally through the course of disease. The collaborating institutions used their own protocols to collect whole blood in K2EDTA tubes. For TCRbeta analysis, collaborators shipped samples as frozen whole blood, isolated PBMCs, or DNA extracted from either of those sample types. Overall study results and their limits: The quantity of clinical and demographic metadata differed by source and by participant and was supplied without curation.

The CDR1 and CDR2 encoded by the germline V gene are MNHNS and SASEGT. V is shortened by 0 bases, J by 3 bases, and the region joining them spans 11 bases. The CDR3 covers 15 residues, taking in both the cysteine and the phenylalanine. Only the CDR3 region is kept as DNA, spanning 45 bases read in frame from base 1. This clone showed up just a few times. Its antigen remains unidentified. Base qualities were left out, and no much larger clone turns up one base away. This chain is built from TRBV6-1 and TRBJ1-1; confidence is insufficient to name the D gene. Sequencing was carried out using peripheral blood. The clonotype originates from a young man with COVID-19, enrolled during active disease. The sequence in DNA is TGTGCCAGCAGTGAAGCATCGGTATCGTACACTGAAGCTTTCTTT. Translated, it reads CASSEASVSYTEAFF.